This is a list of T cell receptor beta chains from one sample in a study of tumor-infiltrating lymphocytes in primary liver carcinoma. Via MiXCR, TCRdb re-called the multiplex PCR reads, giving one row per CDR3 protein. Found here are approximately 110,000 distinct CDR3 sequences, 80% to 85% of them singletons; the top ten hold about 20%. The sample comprised liver tumor tissue from sampling region 3. The receptors here all came from a man aged 35 to 55 with primary liver carcinoma and hepatitis B virus infection. The CDR3 runs from the conserved cysteine through the conserved F or W. Each record gives: CDR3 DNA, CDR3 protein, clone size, CDR3 length, V gene, J gene, D gene. A D gene is named only where the DNA matches it firmly. For some rows the clone size is stated as once, few or many, or as a class when expanded; others skip it.

TGTGTCAGCAGCATTTATCAGGGGTCCTACAATGAGCCGTTCTTC	CVSSIYQGSYNEPFF	NA	15	TRBV28	TRBJ2-1	NA
TGTGATAGCAGCTTAGTCAGCCTAGCGAGAGGGGGAGAGACCCAGCACTTC	CDSSLVSLARGGETQHF	NA	17	TRBV7-8	TRBJ2-5	NA
TGTGCCAGCGGTTACTCGACTGGTTACTACAATGAGCAGTTCTTC	CASGYSTGYYNEQFF	NA	15	TRBV6-6	TRBJ2-1	NA
TGCAGTACATCTGGACAGGGACATTATGAAAAACTAGTTTTT	CSTSGQGHYEKLVF	NA	14	TRBV29-1	TRBJ1-4	TRBD1
TGCAGCGTTCTAGGACAGGGGATCTACAATGAGCAATTCTTC	CSVLGQGIYNEQFF	NA	14	TRBV29-1	TRBJ2-1	TRBD1
TGTGCCAGCAGCCAGTCACGGACAAGGGCTACCTACACCTTC	CASSQSRTRATYTF	once	14	TRBV4-2	TRBJ1-2	NA
TGTGTCAGCAGATCCGCCCCTCATGGCTACACGTTC	CVSRSAPHGYTF	NA	12	TRBV6-7	TRBJ1-2	NA
TGTGCCAGCAATCGACGACTACTGGCGGCCAATGAGCAGTTCTTC	CASNRRLLAANEQFF	NA	15	TRBV6-2/TRBV6-3	TRBJ2-1	NA
TGTGCCAGCAGCTTACAGAGAGGGCAGAACACTGGAGCTTTCTTT	CASSLQRGQNTGAFF	NA	15	TRBV7-9	TRBJ1-1	NA
TGCAGCGTTGGAGATCCTCGAAGAAGCTATGGCTACACCTTC	CSVGDPRRSYGYTF	NA	14	TRBV29-1	TRBJ1-2	NA
TGTGCTATCAGCTACGGGACTAGCGGCTCCTACGAGCAGTACTTC	CAISYGTSGSYEQYF	few	15	TRBV10-3	TRBJ2-7	TRBD2
TGTGCCAGCAGTGTCGTAGCTGTATGGGTAAACAATGAGCAGTTCTTC	CASSVVAVWVNNEQFF	NA	16	TRBV14	TRBJ2-1	NA
TGTGCTAGCAGTTCGGCAGACAAGAACACTGAAGTTTTCTTT	CASSSADKNTEVFF	NA	14	TRBV12-3/TRBV12-4	TRBJ1-1	NA
TGTACCAGCAGCCATGCCAGGTGGGCAGATACGCAGTATTTT	CTSSHARWADTQYF	once	14	TRBV7-8	TRBJ2-3	NA
TGCGCCAGCAGTCTAGCGGGAGTTGAGACCCAGTCCTTC	CASSLAGVETQSF	NA	13	TRBV12-3/TRBV12-4	TRBJ2-5	TRBD2
TGCGCCAACTCTCTTCCAGCGGGAGGTTATGAGCAGTTCTTC	CANSLPAGGYEQFF	NA	14	TRBV5-1	TRBJ2-1	TRBD2
TGTGCCAGCAGCATTACCGGGACAGCGAACACTGGAAGCACCATATATTTT	CASSITGTANTGSTIYF	NA	17	TRBV6-5	TRBJ1-3	TRBD1
TGTACCAGCAGTTCCCTCCTTCGTACTGAAGCTTTCTTT	CTSSSLLRTEAFF	NA	13	TRBV6-2/TRBV6-3	TRBJ1-1	NA
TGCGCCAGCAGTGAAACTAACTATGGTTACACCTTC	CASSETNYGYTF	NA	12	TRBV5-1	TRBJ1-2	NA
TGCAGCGTGGCAGGGTTGGGCCAAGAGACCCAGTACTTC	CSVAGLGQETQYF	many	13	TRBV29-1	TRBJ2-5	NA
TGCGCCAGCAGCCAAGATTCGACTGATTCAGGGGCAGATACGCAGTATTTT	CASSQDSTDSGADTQYF	NA	17	TRBV4-1	TRBJ2-3	NA
TGCGCCGGCTGCCCCAGAGGGGTAGCGGGAGGGCATAGTGAGCAGTTCTTC	CAGCPRGVAGGHSEQFF	NA	17	TRBV4-1	TRBJ2-1	TRBD2
TGTACCAGCAGCTTGAGGGAGGTGAGGACTAGCGGGTTCAGCTCCTACGAGCAGTACTTC	CTSSLREVRTSGFSSYEQYF	NA	20	TRBV11-2	TRBJ2-7	TRBD2
TGTGCCAGCAGCCCCATATCGGGAGCATATTACAATGAGCAATTCTTC	CASSPISGAYYNEQFF	NA	16	TRBV11-1	TRBJ2-1	NA
TGCGCCAGCAGCTTGTGTATCGGAGAGGGTTACAATCAGCCCCAGCATTTT	CASSLCIGEGYNQPQHF	once	17	TRBV5-1	TRBJ1-5	NA
TGCAGCGCTCAGGATGGAGGCTACACCTTC	CSAQDGGYTF	many	10	TRBV29-1	TRBJ1-2	NA
TGTGCCAGCTCCTATGCAACCGGGGAGCTGTATTTT	CASSYATGELYF	NA	12	TRBV12-3/TRBV12-4	TRBJ2-2	NA
TGTGCCAGCGACTTACGCGTCTCGAACAATGAGCAGTTCTTC	CASDLRVSNNEQFF	NA	14	TRBV11-3	TRBJ2-1	NA
TGTGCCAGCAGTTCCTTTACTTATTCGGGCGAGCAGTACTTC	CASSSFTYSGEQYF	NA	14	TRBV13	TRBJ2-7	NA
TGCAGCGTGTGTAGCTACGAGCAGTACTTC	CSVCSYEQYF	NA	10	TRBV29-1	TRBJ2-7	NA
TGTGCCATCAGTACTATGACAGGGGTAGAGCAGTACTTC	CAISTMTGVEQYF	many	13	TRBV10-3	TRBJ2-7	TRBD1
TGTGCCAGCAGTGACTCGCCAGGGGGCACAGATACGCAGTATTTT	CASSDSPGGTDTQYF	many	15	TRBV6-4	TRBJ2-3	NA
TGTACCAACAGTCAAAGGTCCCAAGAGACCCAGTACTTC	CTNSQRSQETQYF	NA	13	TRBV12-3/TRBV12-4	TRBJ2-5	NA
TGTGCCAGCAGCTTCTCAGACACCCTGAGAGGTTTGAACACTGAAGCTTTCTTT	CASSFSDTLRGLNTEAFF	NA	18	TRBV5-8	TRBJ1-1	NA
TGTACCAGCAGCGTACTTACCAGCGGGAGGACCGGGGAGCTGTTTTTT	CTSSVLTSGRTGELFF	NA	16	TRBV9	TRBJ2-2	TRBD2
TGTGCCAGCAGTTACTCAGATTTGTCACGGAGAACCTACGAGCAGTACTTC	CASSYSDLSRRTYEQYF	few	17	TRBV6-2/TRBV6-3	TRBJ2-7	NA
TGTGCCAGCATCATTGGACGGTTTCGGAACACTGAAGTTTTCTTT	CASIIGRFRNTEVFF	NA	15	TRBV28	TRBJ1-1	NA
TGTCCCAACCAAGACGGGCAGGAGAACACTGAAGCTTTCTTT	CPNQDGQENTEAFF	NA	14	TRBV7-8	TRBJ1-1	NA
TGTGCCAGCAAGGGGAAGCGATTTTACGAGCAGTACTTC	CASKGKRFYEQYF	few	13	TRBV11-1	TRBJ2-7	NA
TGCAGCGCCGCGGTCCAGGGCGTCACAGATACGCAGAATTTT	CSAAVQGVTDTQNF	NA	14	TRBV29-1	TRBJ2-3	NA
TGCGCCAGCATCCAAGACGGAGGGAGATGGGGCGGAGAGCTGTTTTTT	CASIQDGGRWGGELFF	NA	16	TRBV4-1	TRBJ2-2	NA
TGTGCCAGTAGGGCCTTTCAGTGCTGGGGCCGCTCTGGGACCAACGTCCTGACTTTC	CASRAFQCWGRSGTNVLTF	NA	19	TRBV6-1	TRBJ2-6	NA
TGTACCAGCAGGGTGGGACTAAGTAGCCATCAGCCCCAGCATTTT	CTSRVGLSSHQPQHF	few	15	TRBV28	TRBJ1-5	NA
TGCAGCGTTGAAGTGGGGTGGGGAATTAACAGTGAAGCTTTCTTT	CSVEVGWGINSEAFF	NA	15	TRBV29-1	TRBJ1-1	NA
TGCGCCAGCAGCCAAGCCGGGACTGTGCACAATGAGCAGTTCTTC	CASSQAGTVHNEQFF	NA	15	TRBV4-1	TRBJ2-1	NA
TGCAGCGTTGGACAGGGAATAGGTCAGCCCCAGTATTTT	CSVGQGIGQPQYF	NA	13	TRBV29-1	TRBJ2-3	TRBD1
TGTGGCATAAGTGAGAGTGGACAGGGGCCCTATGGCTACACCTTC	CGISESGQGPYGYTF	once	15	TRBV10-3	TRBJ1-2	TRBD1
TGTACCAGCAGTCAACGACAGGGGGGTGAGCAATTCTTC	CTSSQRQGGEQFF	few	13	TRBV6-5	TRBJ2-1	TRBD1
TGCGCCAGCCGGACTAGCGGGAGTGGAGAGACCCAGAGCTTC	CASRTSGSGETQSF	NA	14	TRBV10-2	TRBJ2-5	TRBD2
TGTGTCAGCAACTTAGATAGGGGCTGGAGGTTCTACAATGAGCAGTTCTTC	CVSNLDRGWRFYNEQFF	NA	17	TRBV11-2	TRBJ2-1	NA
TGTGCCAATGGCTCATGGGATACGCAGTATTTT	CANGSWDTQYF	NA	11	TRBV6-5	TRBJ2-3	NA
TGTGCCAGCACTCTACCGGGTCCTAACACTGAAGCTTTCTTT	CASTLPGPNTEAFF	NA	14	TRBV6-6	TRBJ1-1	NA
TGTGCCAGCAGCTTTTTCAGAGGACAGAGAGCCTACGAGCAGTACTTT	CASSFFRGQRAYEQYF	NA	16	TRBV12-1	TRBJ2-7	NA
TGTGCCAGCAGCCAGGAGGATGGCTACACCTTC	CASSQEDGYTF	NA	11	TRBV4-2	TRBJ1-2	NA
TGTGCCAGTAGGCTAGGAGCGGGAGGGAAAGGGTATACGCAGTATTTT	CASRLGAGGKGYTQYF	NA	16	TRBV28	TRBJ2-3	TRBD2